Below are 25 T cell receptor beta chains sequenced from a single sample in a study of cytomegalovirus exposure and HLA in healthy donors. The study ran its PCR with 60 Vbeta and 13 Jbeta primers. TCRdb keeps only in-frame clones here, not all; method: immunoSEQ multiplex PCR. Among 150,000 to 200,000 clones listed, over 75% were seen once. Sequencing input: PBMCs. The receptors stem from a man aged 55-75 years in good health and CMV-seronegative.

This chain joins TRBV6-6 and TRBJ1-4, with a weak D call TRBD1 (6 bases). CDR1 MNHNY and CDR2 SVGAGI come from the germline V gene (reference sequence). The CDR3 covers 16 residues. Trimming shortened V by 6 bases and J by 0 bases, and 14 bases separated the two germline ends. This CDR3 is CASSTVDRTTNEKLFF. CDR3 nucleotides: TGTGCCAGCAGCACTGTGGACAGAACAACTAATGAAAAACTGTTTTTT.

The genes are TRBV5-1 and TRBJ1-1; TRBD1 matches 7 bases. Trimming took 1 base from V and 3 from J; bases not matched to a gene: 6. Germline V gives CDR1 SGHRS, CDR2 YFSETQ. The CDR3 totals 15 residues. CDR3 in DNA: TGCGCCAGCAGCTTGTTCGGTCAGGGGGACACTGAAGCTTTCTTT. This encodes CASSLFGQGDTEAFF.

This CDR3 is CASSPPSSGITDTQYF. For the CDR3, the DNA is TGTGCCAGCAGCCCTCCCTCTAGCGGGATCACAGATACGCAGTATTTT. The chain carries TRBV7-6 and TRBJ2-3, with TRBD2 matching over 9 bases. J gave up 2 bases and V 5 bases, and 8 bases lay outside the gene matches. CDR1 is SGHVS and CDR2 is FNYEAQ in the germline V gene. The CDR3 length is 16 residues. The full variable domain, completed using reference TRBV7-6 and TRBJ2-3, is GAGVSQSPRYKVTKRGQDVALRCDPISGHVSLYWYRQALGQGPEFLTYFNYEAQQDKSGLPNDRFSAERPEGSISTLTIQRTEQRDSAMYRCASSPPSSGITDTQYFGPGTRLTVL.

The chain employs TRBV6-5 and TRBJ1-2; no definite D call. Per germline, CDR1 MNHEY and CDR2 SVGAGI. CDR3 length: 15 residues. Trimming removed 3 bases at V and 0 bases at J, with 11 bases between. CDR3: CASSYRGAANYGYTF. The DNA for the CDR3 is TGTGCCAGCAGTTATCGAGGCGCTGCTAACTATGGCTACACCTTC.

The chain joins TRBV19 to TRBJ2-2; 12 nucleotides match TRBD2. In germline, CDR1 is LNHDA, CDR2 SQIVND (reference sequence). V lost 5 bases and J lost 8; bases outside the gene matches: 12. The CDR3 loop spans 17 amino acids. The CDR3 here is CASSRTSGGRASGELFF. Written as DNA, the CDR3 is TGTGCCAGTAGTCGAACTAGCGGGGGGCGGGCATCTGGGGAGCTGTTTTTT.

The V call is TRBV28, the J call TRBJ1-2; possibly TRBD1 for D (6 bases). Germline V CDR1 and CDR2: MDHEN, SYDVKM. Trimming stripped 0 bases from V and 4 bases from J, with 24 bases between. The CDR3 extends over 19 amino acids. The CDR3 protein is CASSLCIDAGAPPFYGYTF. In DNA form, the CDR3 reads TGTGCCAGCAGTTTATGCATTGACGCAGGGGCCCCACCATTCTATGGCTACACCTTC.

V gene TRBV6-4 combines with J gene TRBJ2-7; 9 nucleotides match TRBD1. J gave up 0 bases and V 6 bases, and 3 bases lay outside the gene matches. Germline V gene lookup returns CDR1 MRHNA and CDR2 SNTAGT. The CDR3 is 14 amino acids. The CDR3 DNA is TGTGCCAGCAGCCGGGACAGGGCCTCCTACGAGCAGTACTTC. Translating gives CASSRDRASYEQYF.

V is TRBV29-1 and J is TRBJ1-5, with 8 bases lining up with TRBD1. CDR3 size: 12 residues. Per the germline V gene, CDR1 is SQVTM and CDR2 is ANQGSEA. Trimming took 5 bases from V and 6 from J; bases not matched to a gene: 3. CDR3 protein: CSVQQGGQPQHF. DNA of the CDR3: TGCAGCGTTCAACAGGGGGGTCAGCCCCAGCATTTT.

This chain connects TRBV9 to TRBJ2-2; 7 bases fit TRBD2. The V and J ends lost 3 bases and 8 bases, in that order; junction bases with no gene match: 4. CDR3 length equals 13 residues. Germline assignment: CDR1 SGDLS and CDR2 YYNGEE. CDR3 in amino acids: CASSGSGEGELFF. The CDR3 bases are TGTGCCAGCAGCGGAAGCGGGGAAGGGGAGCTGTTTTTT.

The chain uses TRBV5-6 and TRBJ2-5, with 7 nucleotides matching TRBD2. Looked up from germline, CDR1 is SGHDT and CDR2 is YYEEEE. The CDR3 sequence is 16 residues long. V lost 4 bases and J lost 3; bases outside the gene matches: 12. CDR3 protein: CASSRQGTGGKETQYF. CDR3 coding DNA: TGTGCCAGCAGCCGTCAGGGTACGGGGGGTAAAGAGACCCAGTACTTC.

This chain uses TRBV15 with TRBJ2-5; D is unclear. V lost 0 bases to trimming and J lost 5 bases, with 13 bases between them. The V gene's germline CDR1 is LNHNV and CDR2 YYDKDF (reference sequence). The CDR3 is made up of 15 amino acids. The CDR3 region is CATSRDLTGYETQYF. The DNA for the CDR3 is TGTGCCACCAGCAGAGACCTCACTGGTTACGAGACCCAGTACTTC.

This CDR3 is CASSVGDTGELFF. The CDR3 region has the DNA TGCGCCAGCAGTGTAGGGGATACCGGGGAGCTGTTTTTT. The chain combines TRBV10-1 with TRBJ2-2, with D perhaps TRBD1 (5 bases). The CDR3 contains 13 residues. V was trimmed by 4 bases and J by 5 bases, leaving 8 bases between them. The germline CDR1 and CDR2 sequences are WNHNN and SYGVQD (reference sequence).

V is TRBV6-1 and J is TRBJ1-4, with 7 bases lining up with TRBD1. The ends lost 9 bases at V and 5 bases at J; junction bases unmatched: 12. The CDR3 length is 15 residues. CDR1 and CDR2 (germline): MNHNS, SASEGT. CDR3 coding DNA: TGTGCCAGTTCAAGAGCCGGGACAGCAAATGAAAAACTGTTTTTT. Translation gives CASSRAGTANEKLFF.

This clone was recorded a few times. The genes are TRBV14 and TRBJ2-7; D is unresolved. The ends were cut back, 4 bases at V and 2 bases at J, with 12 bases in the middle. Looked up from germline, CDR1 is SGHDN and CDR2 is FVKESK. The CDR3 sequence is 14 residues long. The CDR3: CASSPDLKTYEQYF. CDR3 DNA: TGTGCCAGCAGCCCTGACTTGAAGACCTACGAGCAGTACTTC.

This rearrangement joins TRBV28 to TRBJ2-7, with TRBD1 identical over 7 bases. The trim removed 2 bases at V and 2 bases at J, leaving 6 bases unmatched. Germline CDR1 reads MDHEN; CDR2 reads SYDVKM. The CDR3 sequence is 15 residues long. The CDR3 reads CASSLPGQKAYEQYF. The CDR3 nucleotides read TGTGCCAGCAGTTTACCGGGACAGAAGGCCTACGAGCAGTACTTC.

The gene calls are TRBV6-5 and TRBJ1-3; TRBD1 aligns across 9 bases. Per the germline V gene, CDR1 is MNHEY and CDR2 is SVGAGI. This CDR3 contains 15 residues. With V trimmed by 5 bases and J by 2 bases, 4 bases remained unmatched. The CDR3: CASSPGQGTGNTIYF. The CDR3 nucleotides read TGTGCCAGCAGTCCGGGACAGGGTACTGGAAACACCATATATTTT.

Turning to this clone: Other DNA sequences within the sample encode an identical CDR3. J is TRBJ1-1 and V is TRBV18; D is possibly TRBD1 (5 bases). Germline CDR1 KGHSH, CDR2 LQKENI. The CDR3 extends over 13 amino acids. The V end was cut by 3 bases, the J end by 3 bases, with 8 bases between. CDR3 region: CASSPFRDTEAFF. In nucleotides, the CDR3 is TGTGCCAGCTCACCGTTCAGGGACACTGAAGCTTTCTTT. The full variable domain, in which reference TRBV18 and TRBJ1-1 provide the parts outside the CDR3, is NAGVMQNPRHLVRRRGQEARLRCSPMKGHSHVYWYRQLPEEGLKFMVYLQKENIIDESGMPKERFSAEFPKEGPSILRIQQVVRGDSAAYFCASSPFRDTEAFFGQGTRLTVV.

V gene TRBV7-2 combines with J gene TRBJ1-1; D unclear. This CDR3 has 16 residues. Between the trimmed V and J ends, which lost 1 base and 1 base, there was a span of 13 bases. The germline CDR1 and CDR2 sequences are SGHTA and FQGNSA. The CDR3 DNA is TGTGCCAGCAGCTTAGATTTCCACAGCCAGAACACTGAAGCTTTCTTT. Amino acids: CASSLDFHSQNTEAFF.

The rearrangement joins TRBV5-1 to TRBJ2-5; tentatively, D is TRBD2 (5 bases). This CDR3 spans 16 amino acids. Germline CDR1 SGHRS, CDR2 YFSETQ. Trimming removed 0 bases at V and 5 bases at J, with 17 bases between. The CDR3, as DNA: TGCGCCAGCAGCTTGGCCGGGAACCAGGCGTACGAGACCCAGTACTTC. Amino acids: CASSLAGNQAYETQYF.

This chain uses TRBV7-9 with TRBJ2-7; no clear D. CDR1 is SEHNR and CDR2 is FQNEAQ in the germline V gene (reference sequence). V lost 4 bases and J lost 2, with 6 bases in between. The CDR3 spans 12 residues. The CDR3 sequence is CASSSPTYEQYF. In nucleotides, the CDR3 is TGTGCCAGCAGCTCCCCTACCTACGAGCAGTACTTC. The variable domain in full, with the rest retrieved from reference TRBV7-9 and TRBJ2-7, is DTGVSQNPRHKITKRGQNVTFRCDPISEHNRLYWYRQTLGQGPEFLTYFQNEAQLEKSRLLSDRFSAERPKGSFSTLEIQRTEQGDSAMYLCASSSPTYEQYFGPGTRLTVT.

This chain connects TRBV5-6 to TRBJ2-7; D uncertain. V was cut by 5 bases and J by 4 bases, with 13 bases left in between. The CDR3 contains 13 residues. Germline values: CDR1 SGHDT, CDR2 YYEEEE. CDR3 loop: CASRPINSYEQYF. CDR3 bases: TGTGCCAGCAGACCGATCAACTCTTACGAGCAGTACTTC.

This clone was seen just once. The chain employs TRBV5-1 and TRBJ1-2, with a tentative D call TRBD1 (5 bases). Deletions cut 1 base from V and 3 bases from J, with 19 bases between. In germline, CDR1 is SGHRS, CDR2 YFSETQ. CDR3 length: 17 amino acids. The CDR3 nucleotides read TGCGCCAGCAGCTTGTGGGACTCCAAGATAGAGGACTATGGCTACACCTTC. Its translation: CASSLWDSKIEDYGYTF.

Only a few counts were recorded for this clone. One end of the junction does not line up with germline, which may come from a read error. The chain combines TRBV28 with TRBJ1-5, with D possibly matching TRBD1 (5 bases). The germline V gene has CDR1 MDHEN and CDR2 SYDVKM. The CDR3 has 14 amino acids. The chain's CDR3 is CASSFEQEYQPQNF. CDR3 nucleotides: TGTGCCAGCAGTTTTGAACAGGAATATCAGCCCCAGAATTTT.

The chain is built from TRBV6-4 and TRBJ1-5; TRBD1 matches 10 bases. The germline gives CDR1 MRHNA, CDR2 SNTAGT. The ends lost 3 bases at V and 5 bases at J; junction bases unmatched: 4. The CDR3 runs to 15 residues. CDR3 DNA: TGTGCCAGCAGTGATGGGGACAGGGGAGATCAGCCCCAGCATTTT. Translating it yields CASSDGDRGDQPQHF.

The chain couples TRBV30 to TRBJ2-3; D possibly corresponds to TRBD1 (5 bases). Germline CDR1 and CDR2: GTSNPN and SVGIG (reference sequence). CDR3 size: 14 residues. Trimming took 1 base from V and 2 from J, leaving 10 bases between them. The CDR3: CAWSGSRATDTQYF. The CDR3 bases are TGTGCCTGGAGTGGGAGCAGGGCCACAGATACGCAGTATTTT.